A single sample gave rise to the 24 T cell receptor beta chains below, sequenced in a study of T-cell memory formation after mild COVID-19. TCRdb re-analysed the 5' RACE reads in MiXCR, keeping a single row per CDR3 protein. Of 250,000 to 350,000 distinct CDR3 sequences listed, around 16% are singletons. Sequenced sample: PBMCs or a T cell subset sorted from them (not recorded which). These receptor sequences come from a man between 18 and 35 years old who had mild COVID-19 (a few samples of this study predate the infection). Cell type and time point are not known.

V and J are TRBV7-2 and TRBJ2-3; D perhaps matches TRBD2 (6 bases). Germline V lookup: CDR1 SGHTA, CDR2 FQGNSA. This CDR3 comprises 14 residues. Trimming removed 4 bases at V and 2 bases at J, with 10 bases between. The CDR3 loop reads CASSSGLYTDTQYF. In nucleotides, the CDR3 is TGTGCCAGCAGCTCGGGACTTTACACAGATACGCAGTATTTT.

The V gene is TRBV28, the J gene TRBJ1-5; tentative D call: TRBD1 (5 bases). The CDR3 has 16 amino acids. Trimming took off 4 bases at V and 3 bases at J, with 16 bases between the two ends. The germline gives CDR1 MDHEN, CDR2 SYDVKM. The CDR3, as DNA: TGTGCCAGCAGTTCGGAGGGACTTGAATTCAATCAGCCCCAGCATTTT. This encodes CASSSEGLEFNQPQHF.

J is TRBJ2-5 and V is TRBV15; D possibly uses TRBD1 or TRBD2 (5 bases each). The CDR3 loop spans 15 amino acids. With 3 bases removed from V and 5 bases from J, the gap between germline ends came to 16 bases. Germline V lookup: CDR1 LNHNV, CDR2 YYDKDF (reference sequence). DNA of the CDR3: TGTGCCACCAGCAGGTCCATTCTGGGGGTTGAGACCCAGTACTTC. Encoded protein: CATSRSILGVETQYF.

This clonotype was seen more than once but under ten times. CDR3 sequence reads: CASRGTPGSYNEQFF. In DNA, the CDR3 is TGCGCCAGCAGGGGAACCCCGGGGTCCTACAATGAGCAGTTCTTC. V usage is TRBV4-1 and J usage is TRBJ2-1; perhaps TRBD2 as D (5 bases). Per the germline V gene, CDR1 is MGHRA and CDR2 is YSYEKL. The CDR3 has 15 residues. Trimming removed 6 bases from V and 1 base from J, with 13 bases in between.

The table lists this clonotype with a count of one. V is TRBV6-6 and J is TRBJ2-7, with D possibly being TRBD1 or TRBD2 (5 bases each). Germline V gene data show CDR1 as MNHNY and CDR2 as SVGAGI (reference sequence). This CDR3 is built from 13 residues. Trimming pared 2 bases from V and 4 bases from J, leaving 9 bases between. The CDR3 coding sequence is TGTGCCAGCAGTTACGGGGGATTATACGAGCAGTACTTC. Its protein is CASSYGGLYEQYF.

This clonotype came up a few times. The chain recombines TRBV28 with TRBJ2-1; D possibly corresponds to TRBD1 (5 bases). The germline V gene has CDR1 MDHEN and CDR2 SYDVKM. Deletions cut 2 bases from V and 4 bases from J, with 12 bases between. This CDR3 spans 15 amino acids. The DNA of the CDR3 is TGTGCCAGCAGTTTAACAGGAGTAGTGTACAATGAGCAGTTCTTC. The encoded protein is CASSLTGVVYNEQFF.

The table lists this clonotype with a few counts. CDR3 residues: CASSEGSGWRETQYF. CDR3 bases: TGTGCCAGCAGCGAGGGTAGCGGGTGGAGAGAGACCCAGTACTTC. The gene calls are TRBV9 and TRBJ2-5; 7 positions match TRBD2. CDR3 length equals 15 residues. CDR1 and CDR2 from the germline V gene are SGDLS and YYNGEE. The J segment lost 4 bases and the V segment lost 3 bases, leaving 9 bases of the junction unmatched.

This clonotype turned up a few times. This chain uses TRBV4-1 with TRBJ2-7; no definite D call. The ends were cut back, 1 base at V and 0 bases at J, with 7 bases in the middle. Germline V gene data show CDR1 as MGHRA and CDR2 as YSYEKL. The CDR3 sequence is 14 residues long. CDR3 DNA: TGCGCCAGCAGCCAAGTGCGGAGCTCCTACGAGCAGTACGTC. This encodes CASSQVRSSYEQYV.

In this sample, this clonotype turned up a few times. The chain is built from TRBV12-3 or TRBV12-4 and TRBJ1-6; D gene unclear. CDR3 length equals 13 residues. V was pared by 5 bases and J by 7 bases, with 9 bases between. CDR3: CASSPTRNSPLHF. The CDR3 DNA reads as TGTGCCAGCAGTCCGACCAGGAATTCACCCCTCCACTTT.

The J gene is TRBJ2-7, the V gene TRBV20-1; 8 nucleotides agree with TRBD2. CDR1 and CDR2 (germline): DFQATT, SNEGSKA (reference sequence). The CDR3 length is 15 residues. V was pared by 4 bases and J by 6 bases, with 14 bases of the junction left unmatched. CDR3 DNA sequence: TGCAGTGCTACCCCCGCCGGGACTAGATCGGGCGAGCAGTACTTC. This codes for CSATPAGTRSGEQYF.

This clonotype was counted only a few times. The chain recombines TRBV6-2 or TRBV6-3 with TRBJ2-7; the D call may be TRBD1 or TRBD2 (5 bases each). Germline V gene sequence: CDR1 MNHEY, CDR2 SVGEGT. The CDR3 loop spans 15 amino acids. V lost 6 bases and J lost 3, with 18 bases in between. CDR3 coding DNA: TGTGCCAGCAGGACCGGGACGGAAAATAACTACGAGCAGTACTTC. Amino acids: CASRTGTENNYEQYF.

The chain employs TRBV5-6 and TRBJ2-2; D gene unclear. The CDR3 totals 15 residues. V was pared by 4 bases and J by 3 bases, with 13 bases between. Looked up from germline, CDR1 is SGHDT and CDR2 is YYEEEE. In DNA, the CDR3 is TGTGCCAGCAGCGTTGACAACCGATACACCGGGGAGCTGTTTTTT. It specifies CASSVDNRYTGELFF.

This clonotype occurred a few times. V gene TRBV2 combines with J gene TRBJ2-7; D gene uncertain. Germline assignment: CDR1 SNHLY and CDR2 FYNNEI. This CDR3 comprises 12 residues. The germline V and J ends were trimmed by 6 bases and 6 bases, with 12 bases remaining between them. The CDR3 spells CASSTVPREQYF. CDR3 sequence (DNA): TGTGCCAGCAGCACAGTGCCCCGCGAGCAGTACTTC.

The gene calls are TRBV15 and TRBJ2-5, with 10 bases lining up with TRBD2. Losses at the gene ends were 5 bases for V and 6 bases for J; bases not matched to a gene: 18. The germline V gene encodes CDR1 LNHNV and CDR2 YYDKDF (reference sequence). The CDR3 extends over 18 amino acids. CDR3: CATSRPIGWASGGQTQYF. The CDR3 DNA reads TGTGCCACCAGCCGACCGATTGGATGGGCTAGCGGGGGACAGACCCAGTACTTC.

The genes are TRBV12-3 or TRBV12-4 and TRBJ1-5, with D possibly TRBD1 on 5 matching bases. The CDR3 totals 14 residues. Trimming stripped 8 bases from V and 6 bases from J, with 17 bases between. CDR3 bases: TGTGCCAGCGATCAAAGGGGCGGAGGTCAGCCCCAGCATTTT. Its translation: CASDQRGGGQPQHF.

This clonotype was recorded a few times. The chain employs TRBV7-3 and TRBJ2-5, with TRBD1 matching over 7 bases. There are 14 residues in the CDR3. CDR1 and CDR2 from the germline V gene are SGHTA and FQGTGA. The V segment lost 8 bases and the J segment 5 bases; nucleotides outside the gene matches: 11. CDR3 residues: CASAPQGRRETQYF. The CDR3 DNA is TGTGCCAGCGCCCCACAGGGGCGTCGGGAGACCCAGTACTTC.

In this sample, this clonotype turned up a few times. The rearrangement links TRBV20-1 to TRBJ2-5; tentatively, D is TRBD2 (6 bases). Germline loops: CDR1 DFQATT, CDR2 SNEGSKA (reference sequence). V was cut by 6 bases and J by 6 bases, with 14 bases left in between. The CDR3 is 12 amino acids. The CDR3 coding sequence is TGCAGTGCCCCAGCGGGTCGGCAGACCCAGTACTTC. As protein: CSAPAGRQTQYF.

The chain carries TRBV11-2 and TRBJ2-6, with 10 bases identical to TRBD1. Germline-derived CDR1 and CDR2 are SGHAT and FQNNGV. The trim removed 5 bases at V and 2 bases at J, leaving 6 bases unmatched. The CDR3 contains 17 residues. The CDR3 is CASSADRGSTGANVLTF. DNA for the CDR3: TGTGCCAGCAGCGCGGACAGGGGGTCTACTGGGGCCAACGTCCTGACTTTC.

As to this clonotype: Germline is not matched at one junction end, which may reflect a read error. V usage is TRBV12-3 or TRBV12-4 and J usage is TRBJ2-5, with D hard to call. The CDR3 extends over 15 amino acids. The CDR3 here is CVSSLNPTPQETQYF. Written as DNA, the CDR3 is TGTGTCAGCAGTTTGAACCCCACTCCTCAAGAGACCCAGTACTTC.

CDR3 nucleotides: TGTGCCAGCAGGTTAACCTACGAGCAGTACTTC. Translation: CASRLTYEQYF. This sequence joins TRBV11-2 and TRBJ2-7; D gene unclear. Deletions cut 6 bases from V and 2 bases from J, with 5 bases between. Germline CDR1 reads SGHAT; CDR2 reads FQNNGV. This CDR3 contains 11 residues.

This rearrangement joins TRBV7-2 to TRBJ1-2; possible D gene TRBD1, 5 bases. The CDR3 length is 15 residues. The germline V and J ends were trimmed by 1 base and 4 bases, with 13 bases remaining between them. The germline V gene encodes CDR1 SGHTA and CDR2 FQGNSA. In nucleotides, the CDR3 is TGTGCCAGCAGCTTAGGGTTGGCCGGGGCCTATGGCTACACCTTC. Amino acids: CASSLGLAGAYGYTF.

A few counts support this clonotype. The genes are TRBV6-1 and TRBJ2-7, with D uncertain. This CDR3 spans 13 amino acids. Germline V CDR1 and CDR2: MNHNS, SASEGT. The V and J ends lost 2 bases and 6 bases respectively, with 11 bases between them. CDR3 DNA: TGTGCCAGCAGTGAACTTACCCCACCCGAGCAGTACGTC. It is translated as CASSELTPPEQYV.

This clonotype was detected ten times or more. The chain combines TRBV20-1 with TRBJ2-5, with 8 bases identical to TRBD2. CDR1 and CDR2 from the germline V gene are DFQATT and SNEGSKA (reference sequence). This CDR3 contains 15 residues. Germline trimming cut 3 bases from V and 3 bases from J; bases unmatched to any gene: 9. The CDR3 nucleotides are TGCAGTGCTAGTCCCCGCGTAGCGGGGAAAGAGACCCAGTACTTC. Amino acid sequence: CSASPRVAGKETQYF.

This chain links TRBV6-5 with TRBJ1-2, with a tentative D call TRBD1 (5 bases). The CDR3 spans 13 residues. Looked up from germline, CDR1 is MNHEY and CDR2 is SVGAGI. Trimming removed 6 bases at V and 2 bases at J, with 10 bases between. In nucleotides, the CDR3 is TGTGCCAGCAGCTCGACAGAGAACTATGGCTACACCTTC. Protein: CASSSTENYGYTF.